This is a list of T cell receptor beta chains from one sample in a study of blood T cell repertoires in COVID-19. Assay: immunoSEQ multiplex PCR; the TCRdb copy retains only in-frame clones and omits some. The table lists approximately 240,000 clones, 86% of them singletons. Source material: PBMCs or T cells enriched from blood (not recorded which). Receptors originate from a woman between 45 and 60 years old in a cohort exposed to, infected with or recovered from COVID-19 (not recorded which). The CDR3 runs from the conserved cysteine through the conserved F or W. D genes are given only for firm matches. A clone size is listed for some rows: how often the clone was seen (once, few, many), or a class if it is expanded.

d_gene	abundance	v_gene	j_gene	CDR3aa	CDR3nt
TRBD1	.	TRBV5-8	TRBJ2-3	CASRKRTGSTDTQYF	TGTGCCAGCAGAAAACGGACAGGGTCCACAGATACGCAGTATTTT
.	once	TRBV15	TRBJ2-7	CATSRPDRTYEQYF	TGTGCCACCAGCAGACCCGACAGGACCTACGAGCAGTACTTC
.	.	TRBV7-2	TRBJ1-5	CASSLVPGSGQPQHF	TGTGCCAGCAGCTTAGTGCCGGGATCCGGTCAGCCCCAGCATTTT
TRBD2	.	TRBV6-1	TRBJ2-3	CASSEAPGTSGGVEYF	TGTGCCAGCAGTGAAGCGCCAGGGACTAGCGGGGGGGTGGAGTATTTT
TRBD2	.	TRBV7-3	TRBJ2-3	CASSAGLAGGDTQYF	TGTGCCAGCAGCGCCGGACTAGCGGGGGGAGATACGCAGTATTTT
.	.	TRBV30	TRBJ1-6	CAWSIESSYNSPLHF	TGTGCCTGGAGTATTGAGAGCTCCTATAATTCACCCCTCCACTTT
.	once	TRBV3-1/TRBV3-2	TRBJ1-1	CASSQYRTAEMNTEAFF	TGTGCCAGCAGCCAATACCGGACAGCCGAAATGAACACTGAAGCTTTCTTT
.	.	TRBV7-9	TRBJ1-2	CASSLASRGDGYTF	TGTGCCAGCAGCTTAGCGTCCAGGGGAGATGGCTACACCTTC
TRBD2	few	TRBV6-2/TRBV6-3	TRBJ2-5	CASSYPSGAQETQYF	TGTGCCAGCAGTTACCCGAGCGGGGCCCAAGAGACCCAGTACTTC
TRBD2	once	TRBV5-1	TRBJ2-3	CASSFLAGGLNTDTQYF	TGCGCCAGCAGCTTCCTAGCGGGGGGGCTTAACACAGATACGCAGTATTTT
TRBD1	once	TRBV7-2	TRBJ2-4	CASSSRQGIKNIQYF	TGTGCCAGCAGCTCCAGACAGGGTATTAAAAACATTCAGTACTTC
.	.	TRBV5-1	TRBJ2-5	CASSLGPGGLETQYF	TGCGCCAGCAGCTTGGGGCCAGGGGGGTTGGAGACCCAGTACTTC
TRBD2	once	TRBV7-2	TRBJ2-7	CASSSLAAPGYEQYF	TGTGCCAGCAGCTCTCTAGCGGCCCCCGGATACGAGCAGTACTTC
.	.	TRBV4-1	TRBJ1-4	CASSQLGAGKLFF	TGCGCCAGCAGCCAGCTGGGGGCGGGAAAACTGTTTTTT
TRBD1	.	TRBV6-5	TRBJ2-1	CASREGTGFDEQFF	TGTGCCAGCAGAGAGGGGACAGGGTTCGATGAGCAGTTCTTC
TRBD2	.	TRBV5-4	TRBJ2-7	CASSLGVAGVYEQYF	TGTGCCAGCAGCTTGGGGGTAGCGGGGGTTTACGAGCAGTACTTC
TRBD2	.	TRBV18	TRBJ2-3	CASSPRSGGAVTPDTQYF	TGTGCCAGCTCACCACGAAGCGGGGGGGCTGTCACCCCAGATACGCAGTATTTT
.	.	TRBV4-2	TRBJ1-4	CASSQEVLLNEKLFF	TGTGCCAGCAGCCAAGAGGTACTTCTTAATGAAAAACTGTTTTTT
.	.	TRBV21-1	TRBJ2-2	CASSAGQGNTGELFF	TGTGCCAGCAGCGCAGGACAGGGGAACACCGGGGAGCTGTTTTTT
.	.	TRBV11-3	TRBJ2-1	CASSRRTGRDEQFF	TGTGCCAGCAGCCGACGGACAGGGAGGGACGAGCAGTTCTTC
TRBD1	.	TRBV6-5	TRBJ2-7	CASSFTGGSPYEQYF	TGTGCCAGCAGTTTTACAGGGGGCTCCCCCTACGAGCAGTACTTC
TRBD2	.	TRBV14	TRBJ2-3	CASSHSALAGSSGDTQYF	TGTGCCAGCAGCCATTCAGCACTAGCGGGTTCCTCAGGAGATACGCAGTATTTT
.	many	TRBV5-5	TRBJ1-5	CASSSQGGGGQPQHF	TGTGCCAGCAGCTCTCAGGGAGGAGGAGGACAGCCCCAGCATTTT
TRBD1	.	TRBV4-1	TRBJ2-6	CASSQNRGLGANVLTF	TGCGCCAGCAGCCAAAACAGGGGGCTAGGGGCCAACGTCCTGACTTTC
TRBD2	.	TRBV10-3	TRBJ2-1	CAIGSGSNEQFF	TGTGCCATCGGGAGCGGGAGCAATGAGCAGTTCTTC
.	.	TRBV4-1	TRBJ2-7	CASSQVVRTEREQYF	TGCGCCAGCAGCCAGGTCGTGAGGACAGAAAGAGAGCAGTACTTC
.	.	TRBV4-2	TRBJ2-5	CASSHGDQETQYF	TGTGCCAGCAGCCATGGAGACCAAGAGACCCAGTACTTC
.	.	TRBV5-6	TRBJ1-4	CASSLLLSNEKLFF	TGTGCCAGCAGCCTCCTCCTGTCTAATGAAAAACTGTTTTTT
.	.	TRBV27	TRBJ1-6	CASSPAGHSKGNSPLHF	TGTGCCAGCAGTCCGGCCGGACATTCCAAAGGGAATTCACCCCTCCACTTT
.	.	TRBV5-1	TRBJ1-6	CASSPDRTYNSPLHF	TGCGCCAGCAGTCCCGACAGGACCTATAATTCACCCCTCCACTTT
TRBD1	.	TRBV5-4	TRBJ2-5	CASSLQGASQYF	TGTGCCAGCAGCTTGCAGGGGGCGTCCCAGTACTTC
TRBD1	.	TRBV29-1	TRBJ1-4	CSTRGPANEKLFF	TGCAGCACGAGGGGGCCCGCTAATGAAAAACTGTTTTTT
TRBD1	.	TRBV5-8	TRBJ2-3	CASSFRDRDRDTQYF	TGTGCCAGCAGCTTCCGGGACAGGGATCGAGATACGCAGTATTTT
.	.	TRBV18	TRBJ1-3	CASSLRTAAGDTIYF	TGTGCCAGCTCACTACGGACGGCGGCGGGGGACACCATATATTTT
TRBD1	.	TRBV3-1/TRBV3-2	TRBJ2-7	CASSQRTGEQYF	TGTGCCAGCAGCCAGAGGACAGGCGAGCAGTACTTC
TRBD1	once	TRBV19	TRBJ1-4	CASRPGGSNEKLFF	TGTGCCAGTAGGCCAGGGGGCTCTAATGAAAAACTGTTTTTT
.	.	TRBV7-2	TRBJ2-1	CASSLVTDNYNEQFF	TGTGCCAGCAGCTTAGTGACGGACAACTACAATGAGCAGTTCTTC
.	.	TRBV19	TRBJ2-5	CASSMSWGRGSETQYF	TGTGCCAGTAGTATGAGTTGGGGGAGGGGGTCAGAGACCCAGTACTTC
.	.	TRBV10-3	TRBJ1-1	CAINQDSNTEAFF	TGTGCCATCAACCAGGACAGCAACACTGAAGCTTTCTTT
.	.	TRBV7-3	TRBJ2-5	CASGTMTEETQYF	TGTGCCAGCGGGACAATGACAGAGGAGACCCAGTACTTC
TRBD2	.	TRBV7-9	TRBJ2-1	CASSFSGGGHNEQFF	TGTGCCAGCAGCTTTAGCGGGGGCGGTCATAATGAGCAGTTCTTC
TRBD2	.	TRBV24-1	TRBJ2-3	CATSDPWRGGGDTQYF	TGTGCCACCAGTGATCCATGGCGGGGGGGCGGAGATACGCAGTATTTT
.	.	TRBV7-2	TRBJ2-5	CASSLMRGGQETQYF	TGTGCCAGCAGCTTAATGAGGGGGGGTCAAGAGACCCAGTACTTC
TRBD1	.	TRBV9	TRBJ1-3	CASSVMGQRNTIYF	TGTGCCAGCAGCGTAATGGGACAGCGAAACACCATATATTTT
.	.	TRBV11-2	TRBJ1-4	CASTEQFNEKLFF	TGTGCCAGCACGGAACAGTTTAATGAAAAACTGTTTTTT
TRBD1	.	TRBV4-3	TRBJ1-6	CASSHKTGVDSPLHF	TGCGCCAGCAGCCACAAAACAGGGGTCGACTCACCCCTCCACTTT
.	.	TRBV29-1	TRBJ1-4	CSVTDSTREKLFF	TGCAGCGTTACTGACAGTACCCGAGAAAAACTGTTTTTT
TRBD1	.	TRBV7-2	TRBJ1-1	CASSSRGQGNTEAFF	TGTGCCAGCAGCTCCAGGGGGCAGGGGAACACTGAAGCTTTCTTT
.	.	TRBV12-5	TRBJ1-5	CASGFGVSRGNASNQPQHF	TGTGCTAGTGGTTTTGGGGTGAGTAGGGGGAATGCTAGCAATCAGCCCCAGCATTTT
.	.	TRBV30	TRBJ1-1	CAWVGQLNTEAFF	TGTGCCTGGGTAGGACAGTTGAACACTGAAGCTTTCTTT
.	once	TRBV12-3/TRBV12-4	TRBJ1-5	CASSLTGNQPQHF	TGTGCCAGCAGCCTTACAGGGAATCAGCCCCAGCATTTT